This T cell receptor (beta chain) was documented in a study of neurological immune-mediated disorders. This clonotype has at least ten counts. The sorted libraries were prepared using about 1 million CD4+ or CD8+ T cells that had themselves been sorted. V gave up 0 bases and J gave up 0 bases; unmatched junction bases: 5. This CDR3 has 16 amino acids. CDR1 is SGHRS, CDR2 YFSETQ, per germline. Whenever a sequencing run was performed, it yielded over 180 million TCR-beta sequences from 15-18 subjects. TCRdb redid the calling of the 5' RACE reads with MiXCR, one entry per CDR3 protein. Of 35,000 to 50,000 distinct CDR3 sequences in the sample, approximately 14% are singletons; the top ten hold approximately 3.6%.

The receptor comes from a woman in her sixties with HTLV-1-associated myelopathy (HAM/TSP). The V gene is TRBV5-1, the J gene TRBJ1-1; 7 nucleotides match TRBD1. Sequenced: CD4+ T cells from blood. The CDR3 bases are TGCGCCAGCAGCTTGGGTCCGGGACAGATGAACACTGAAGCTTTCTTT. It encodes CASSLGPGQMNTEAFF. Variable domain in full (rest from reference TRBV5-1 and TRBJ1-1): KAGVTQTPRYLIKTRGQQVTLSCSPISGHRSVSWYQQTPGQGLQFLFEYFSETQRNKGNFPGRFSGRQFSNSRSEMNVSTLELGDSALYLCASSLGPGQMNTEAFFGQGTRLTVV.